Listed here is a single TCR beta chain. What it binds is unknown. V was clipped by 4 bases and J by 6 bases; unmatched bases: 7. Germline V lookup: CDR1 SGDLS, CDR2 YYNGEE. The CDR3 spans 14 residues. The primer mix had 60 Vbeta and 13 Jbeta primers. Assay used: immunoSEQ multiplex PCR; TCRdb lists only in-frame clones, some missing. The sample shows 100,000 or so clones, under 85% of them seen only once. The data belong to a study of cytomegalovirus exposure and HLA in healthy donors. Study overall: Most donors, roughly 82% of a few hundred genotyped, fell in the Caucasian-associated ancestry cluster. Whole-study findings and limits: Equally common other TCR beta chains were less clonally expanded than HLA-associated ones, a later analysis found. The only immune exposure information that was available was CMV serostatus. The authors reported that TCR beta sequences could predict HLA-A and HLA-B alleles. These predictions were accurate for most subjects in the first cohort.

The chain couples TRBV9 to TRBJ2-7; 10 bases match TRBD1. The receptor comes from a man between 25 and 39 years old in good health and CMV-seronegative. Sequencing was performed on PBMCs. CDR3 amino acids: CASSPGQGYLEQYF. In DNA, the CDR3 is TGTGCCAGCAGCCCGGGACAGGGGTATCTCGAGCAGTACTTC.